Below, 2 T cell receptor beta chains from the same sample are listed, as sequenced in a study of OX40 agonist ivuxolimab in advanced cancers. Libraries were prepared by immunoSEQ multiplex PCR; TCRdb keeps only in-frame clonotypes and omits some of them. The repertoire holds some 87,000 clones, with 70% to 90% as singletons. The specimen comprised CD4+ or CD8+ T cells sorted from blood, sampled in a trial of the OX40 agonist ivuxolimab. The source of these receptors is an adult with an advanced solid tumor such as melanoma, head and neck, liver or kidney cancer.

This clone was found once. The chain carries TRBV10-1 and TRBJ1-5; unclear D gene. Per germline, CDR1 WNHNN and CDR2 SYGVQD (reference sequence). With 8 bases removed from V and 1 base from J, the gap between germline ends came to 6 bases. This CDR3 is 12 amino acids long. CDR3 region: CASLHSNQPQHF. The CDR3 DNA sequence: TGCGCCAGCCTCCACAGCAATCAGCCCCAGCATTTT.

V and J are TRBV7-2 and TRBJ2-2; no definite D call. The length of the CDR3 is 16 residues. Germline lookup yields CDR1 SGHTA and CDR2 FQGNSA. Trimming shortened V by 1 base and J by 0 bases, and 9 bases separated the two germline ends. The CDR3 DNA reads TGTGCCAGCAGCTTAGGTCTAGGCACGAACACCGGGGAGCTGTTTTTT. Amino acids: CASSLGLGTNTGELFF.